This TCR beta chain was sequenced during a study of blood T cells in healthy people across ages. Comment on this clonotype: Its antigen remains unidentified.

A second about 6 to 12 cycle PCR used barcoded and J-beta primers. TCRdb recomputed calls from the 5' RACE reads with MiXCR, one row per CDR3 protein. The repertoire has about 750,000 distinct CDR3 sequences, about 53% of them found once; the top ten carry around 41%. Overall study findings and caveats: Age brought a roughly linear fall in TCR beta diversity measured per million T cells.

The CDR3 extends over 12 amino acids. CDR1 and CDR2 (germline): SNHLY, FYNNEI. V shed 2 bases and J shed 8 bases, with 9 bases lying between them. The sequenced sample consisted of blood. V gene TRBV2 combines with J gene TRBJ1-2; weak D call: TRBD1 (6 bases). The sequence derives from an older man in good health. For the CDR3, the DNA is TGTGCCAGCAGTGAATCGGACAGCGGCTACACCTTC. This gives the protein CASSESDSGYTF.